This T cell receptor (beta chain) appears in the sequencing data of a study of regulatory T cells in long-lasting Graves disease. The ends were cut back, 0 bases at V and 5 bases at J, with 10 bases in the middle. There are 14 residues in the CDR3. Germline V lookup: CDR1 LNHDA, CDR2 SQIVND (reference sequence). Construction of the TCR beta libraries employed iRepertoire HTBI primers in conjunction with Arm-PCR of CDR3 regions. MiXCR was run by TCRdb on the multiplex PCR reads, yielding one entry per CDR3 protein. The sample contains about 350,000 distinct CDR3 sequences, around 15% of which appear only once. The time point is: newly diagnosed GD, antithyroid drugs for less than 3 months. PBMC-derived RNA was used for the TCR library. This sample was shared with a second study, whose subject was T cells in Graves' hyperthyroidism and ophthalmopathy.

The material sequenced was peripheral blood mononuclear cells (PBMCs), taken at new diagnosis, from a patient treated with antithyroid drugs. The chain recombines TRBV19 with TRBJ1-2; D is possibly TRBD1 (5 bases). The clonotype was recovered from a young woman with Graves disease. The CDR3 nucleotides read TGTGCCAGTAGTATAGAGGGGCACGAATATGGCTACACCTTC. It is translated as CASSIEGHEYGYTF.